This TCR beta chain was identified in a study of post-analysis software for immune sequencing data. This clonotype was found a few times. Its antigen is unknown. Included in the TCR beta cDNA libraries were unique molecular identifiers. TCRdb reanalysed the PCR reads using MiXCR and keeps one entry per CDR3 protein. In the table there are about 160,000 distinct CDR3 sequences, roughly 34% of which are singletons. Overall study findings and caveats: A significant reduction in normalized Chao1 diversity was observed in multiple sclerosis patients versus controls. The study found TRBV5-6, TRBV5-1 and TRBV20-1 among five or six TRBV segments more frequent in patients than controls.

The CDR3 runs to 16 residues. The V end was cut by 2 bases, the J end by 4 bases, with 15 bases between. Germline V CDR1 and CDR2: LGHNA, YSLEER. The sequence was obtained from a girl between 10 and 17 years old with multiple sclerosis. This specimen consisted of blood, obtained after autologous hematopoietic stem cell transplantation. The V gene is TRBV4-3, the J gene TRBJ2-1; the D call may be TRBD1 or TRBD2 (5 bases each). For the CDR3, the DNA is TGCGCCAGCAGCCAATCAGTCGGGGCATCATACAATGAGCAGTTCTTC. Its translation is CASSQSVGASYNEQFF.